A single sample is the source of the 4 T cell receptor beta chains below, sequenced in a study of blood T cell repertoires in COVID-19. Method: immunoSEQ multiplex PCR; TCRdb's copy keeps in-frame clones and lacks some. The repertoire has roughly 260,000 clones, roughly 86% of them found once; the top ten carry about 9.2%. What was sequenced was peripheral blood. The receptors derive from a man aged 35 to 55 who had recovered from COVID-19.

The V call is TRBV18, the J call TRBJ2-2; the match to TRBD2 covers 12 bases. The junction had 2 bases not matched to a gene; V was cut back by 0 bases and J by 3 bases. This CDR3 has 17 residues. CDR1 is KGHSH, CDR2 LQKENI, per germline. The CDR3 loop is CASSPPGLAGYTGELFF. DNA for the CDR3: TGTGCCAGCTCACCACCAGGACTAGCGGGGTACACCGGGGAGCTGTTTTTT.

In this sample, this clone turned up a few times. The chain links TRBV5-7 to TRBJ1-2; 9 positions agree with TRBD1. TRBV5-7 is an ORF for which the function is uncertain. The CDR3 spans 15 residues. Trimming took 6 bases from V and 8 from J; bases not matched to a gene: 14. Here the CDR3 reads CASTKPGDRERGYTF. DNA for the CDR3: TGTGCCAGCACCAAACCGGGGGACAGGGAAAGAGGCTACACCTTC.

This clone was recorded once. V is TRBV10-2 and J is TRBJ2-2; weak D call: TRBD2 (5 bases). Germline V gives CDR1 WSHSY, CDR2 SAAADI. This CDR3 is 13 amino acids long. Trimming pared 6 bases from V and 4 bases from J, leaving 9 bases between. For the CDR3, the DNA is TGCGCCAGCAGCTTTACTAGCACCGGGGAGCTGTTTTTT. It specifies CASSFTSTGELFF.

This chain joins TRBV5-1 and TRBJ1-6; 9 bases are shared with TRBD1. The CDR3 has 17 residues. Germline CDR1 reads SGHRS; CDR2 reads YFSETQ. The junction had 14 bases not matched to a gene; V was cut back by 4 bases and J by 9 bases. Here the CDR3 DNA reads TGCGCCAGCAGCACAACTCCGACACAGGGGGCCGGTTCACCCCTCCACTTT. Protein product: CASSTTPTQGAGSPLHF.